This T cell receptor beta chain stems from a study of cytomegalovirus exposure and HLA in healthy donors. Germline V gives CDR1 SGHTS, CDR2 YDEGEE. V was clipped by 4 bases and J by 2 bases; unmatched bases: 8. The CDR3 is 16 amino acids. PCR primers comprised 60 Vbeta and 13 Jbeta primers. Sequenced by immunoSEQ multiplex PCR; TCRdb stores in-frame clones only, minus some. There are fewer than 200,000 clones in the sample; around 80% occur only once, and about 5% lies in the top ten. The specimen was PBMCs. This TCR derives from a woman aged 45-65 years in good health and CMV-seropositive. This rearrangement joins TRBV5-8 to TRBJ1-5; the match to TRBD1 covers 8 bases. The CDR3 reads CASSISRGRGNQPQHF. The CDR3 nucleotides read TGTGCCAGCAGCATCTCCAGGGGGCGCGGCAATCAGCCCCAGCATTTT.